A single sample gave rise to the 7 T cell receptor beta chains below, sequenced in a study of shared clonotypes between healthy human individuals. Positively selected for CCR7, the CD45RO-negative cells used as naive CD8 cells excluded terminally differentiated effector memory CD45RA+ cells. Repertoires were generated with immunoSEQ multiplex PCR, while TCRdb's copy carries only in-frame clones and drops some. The sample holds about 2.2 million clones, 85% to 95% seen once. The sequencing input was naive CD8+ T cells from PBMCs. The receptors come from a man aged 18 to 29 in good health. Some clones in this sample may be carry-over from other donors' samples.

The J gene is TRBJ1-2, the V gene TRBV28, with D perhaps matching TRBD1 (5 bases). The CDR3 runs to 16 residues. Germline CDR1 is MDHEN and CDR2 is SYDVKM. Trimming cost V 1 base and J 4 bases, with 16 bases left between them. CDR3 sequence: CASSLFRAGWGYGYTF. The CDR3 DNA reads TGTGCCAGCAGTTTATTTAGGGCAGGGTGGGGCTATGGCTACACCTTC.

In regard to this clone: The same CDR3 arises from other DNA sequences in this sample as well. The chain couples TRBV30 to TRBJ2-1, with D hard to call. Trimming left V 3 bases short and J 2 bases short, with 2 bases between. The germline gives CDR1 GTSNPN, CDR2 SVGIG (reference sequence). The CDR3 covers 11 residues. CDR3 loop: CAWRAYNEQFF. The CDR3 coding sequence is TGTGCCTGGAGGGCCTACAATGAGCAGTTCTTC.

This chain connects TRBV19 to TRBJ2-1; 13 bases match TRBD2. Germline-derived CDR1 and CDR2 are LNHDA and SQIVND (reference sequence). This CDR3 contains 15 residues. The ends lost 6 bases at V and 6 bases at J; junction bases unmatched: 5. The CDR3 sequence is CASSPTSGRGNEQFF. DNA of the CDR3: TGTGCCAGTAGCCCAACTAGCGGGAGGGGCAATGAGCAGTTCTTC.

This clone has only a few counts. This same CDR3 is encoded by further DNA sequences in the sample. The chain couples TRBV5-4 to TRBJ1-1, with 7 bases matching TRBD1. The CDR3 is 13 residues long. The V segment lost 6 bases and the J segment 4 bases; nucleotides outside the gene matches: 6. Germline lookup yields CDR1 SGHNT and CDR2 YYREEE (reference sequence). Here the CDR3 reads CASTPGGSTEAFF. The CDR3 DNA is TGTGCCAGCACCCCAGGGGGAAGCACTGAAGCTTTCTTT.

The chain's CDR3 is CASSLGGTSSNTQYF. The CDR3 nucleotides are TGTGCCAGCAGCCTGGGGGGGACTTCTTCGAATACGCAGTATTTT. The genes are TRBV7-2 and TRBJ2-3; 7 bases fit TRBD2. V shed 5 bases and J 7 bases; nucleotides not matched to a gene: 12. The CDR3 extends over 15 amino acids. Per the germline V gene, CDR1 is SGHTA and CDR2 is FQGNSA.

This chain connects TRBV6-5 to TRBJ2-1, with unresolved D. The length of the CDR3 is 15 residues. The germline CDR1 and CDR2 sequences are MNHEY and SVGAGI. With 0 bases removed from V and 8 bases from J, the gap between germline ends came to 14 bases. CDR3: CASSYSPPSRDEQFF. The DNA of the CDR3 is TGTGCCAGCAGTTACTCGCCTCCCAGTCGGGATGAGCAGTTCTTC.

The table lists this clone with a count of one. V usage is TRBV7-9 and J usage is TRBJ2-3; no clear D. The germline V gene encodes CDR1 SEHNR and CDR2 FQNEAQ (reference sequence). Trimming stripped 1 base from V and 2 bases from J, with 7 bases between. This CDR3 is built from 14 residues. The DNA for the CDR3 is TGTGCCAGCAGCTTAGTAGGAAACACAGATACGCAGTATTTT. Translating it yields CASSLVGNTDTQYF.